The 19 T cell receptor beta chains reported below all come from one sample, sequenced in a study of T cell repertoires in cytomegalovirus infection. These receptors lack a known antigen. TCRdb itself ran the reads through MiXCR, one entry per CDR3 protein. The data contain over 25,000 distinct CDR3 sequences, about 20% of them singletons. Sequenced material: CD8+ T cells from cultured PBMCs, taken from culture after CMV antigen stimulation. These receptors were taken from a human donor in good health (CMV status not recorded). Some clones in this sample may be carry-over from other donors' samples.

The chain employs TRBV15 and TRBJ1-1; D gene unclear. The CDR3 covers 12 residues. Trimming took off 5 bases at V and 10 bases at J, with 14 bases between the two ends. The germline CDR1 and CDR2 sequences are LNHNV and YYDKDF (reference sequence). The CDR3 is CATSLGLGVAFF. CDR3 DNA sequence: TGTGCCACCAGCCTAGGATTGGGAGTAGCTTTCTTT.

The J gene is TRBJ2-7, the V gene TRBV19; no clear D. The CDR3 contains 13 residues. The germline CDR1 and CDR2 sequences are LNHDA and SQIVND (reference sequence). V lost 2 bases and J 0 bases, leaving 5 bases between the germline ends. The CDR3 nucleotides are TGTGCCAGTAGTATAAGGGACTCCTACGAGCAGTACTTC. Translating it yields CASSIRDSYEQYF.

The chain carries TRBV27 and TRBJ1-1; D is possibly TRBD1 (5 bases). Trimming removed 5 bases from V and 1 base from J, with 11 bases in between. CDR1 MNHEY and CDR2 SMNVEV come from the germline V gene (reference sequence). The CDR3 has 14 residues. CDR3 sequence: CASSPGITNTEAFF. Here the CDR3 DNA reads TGTGCCAGCAGTCCAGGGATAACGAACACTGAAGCTTTCTTT.

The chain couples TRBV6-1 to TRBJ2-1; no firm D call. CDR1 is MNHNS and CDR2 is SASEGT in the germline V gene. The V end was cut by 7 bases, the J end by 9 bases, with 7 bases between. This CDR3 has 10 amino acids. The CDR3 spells CASKASEQFF. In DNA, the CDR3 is TGTGCCAGCAAGGCGAGTGAGCAGTTCTTC.

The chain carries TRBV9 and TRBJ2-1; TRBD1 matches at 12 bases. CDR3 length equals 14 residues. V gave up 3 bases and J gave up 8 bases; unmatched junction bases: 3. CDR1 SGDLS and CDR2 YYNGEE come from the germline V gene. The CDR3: CASSGGQGAHEQFF. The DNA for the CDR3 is TGTGCCAGCAGCGGGGGACAGGGGGCACATGAGCAGTTCTTC.

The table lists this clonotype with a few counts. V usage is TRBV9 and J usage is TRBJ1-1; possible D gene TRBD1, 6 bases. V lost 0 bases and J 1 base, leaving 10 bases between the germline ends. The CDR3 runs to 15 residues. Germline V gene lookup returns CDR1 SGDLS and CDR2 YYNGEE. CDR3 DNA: TGTGCCAGCAGCGTAGCTACAGGGAGGAACACTGAAGCTTTCTTT. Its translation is CASSVATGRNTEAFF.

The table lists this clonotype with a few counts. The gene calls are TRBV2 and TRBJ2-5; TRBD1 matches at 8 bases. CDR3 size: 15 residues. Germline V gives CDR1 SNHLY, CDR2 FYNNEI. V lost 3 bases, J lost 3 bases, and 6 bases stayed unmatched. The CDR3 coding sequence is TGTGCCAGCAGTGACCCCGACAGGGGTGAAGAGACCCAGTACTTC. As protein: CASSDPDRGEETQYF.

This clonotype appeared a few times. The CDR3 DNA reads as TGTGCCAGCAGTTACTCGATTGGTAGCGGGAGGGAGCAGTTCTTC. Translated: CASSYSIGSGREQFF. This chain uses TRBV6-5 with TRBJ2-1; 10 nucleotides align to TRBD2. This CDR3 is 15 amino acids long. V lost 0 bases and J lost 10; bases outside the gene matches: 6. Germline CDR1 MNHEY, CDR2 SVGAGI.

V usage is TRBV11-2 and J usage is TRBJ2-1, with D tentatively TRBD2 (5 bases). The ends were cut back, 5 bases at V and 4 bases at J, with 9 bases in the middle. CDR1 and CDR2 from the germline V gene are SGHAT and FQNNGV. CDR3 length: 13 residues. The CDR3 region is CASSDPGYNEQFF. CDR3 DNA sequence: TGTGCCAGCAGCGACCCGGGGTACAATGAGCAGTTCTTC.

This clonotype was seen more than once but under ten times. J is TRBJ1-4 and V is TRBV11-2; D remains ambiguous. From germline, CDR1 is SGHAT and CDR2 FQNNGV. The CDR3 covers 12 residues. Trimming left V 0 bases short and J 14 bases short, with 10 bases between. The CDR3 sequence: CASSLDTIELFF. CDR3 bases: TGTGCCAGCAGCTTAGACACGATCGAGCTGTTTTTT.

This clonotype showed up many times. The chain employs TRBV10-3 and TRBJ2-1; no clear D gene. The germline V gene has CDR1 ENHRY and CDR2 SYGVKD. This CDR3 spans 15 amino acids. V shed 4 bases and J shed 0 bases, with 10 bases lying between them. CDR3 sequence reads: CAISATESSYNEQFF. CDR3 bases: TGTGCCATCAGTGCTACAGAGAGCTCCTACAATGAGCAGTTCTTC.

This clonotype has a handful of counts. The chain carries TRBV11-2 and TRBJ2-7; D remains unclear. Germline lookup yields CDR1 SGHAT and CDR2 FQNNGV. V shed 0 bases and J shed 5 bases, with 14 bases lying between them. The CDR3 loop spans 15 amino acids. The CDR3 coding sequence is TGTGCCAGCAGCTTAGAATGGGTCCGAACTCACGAGCAGTACTTC. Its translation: CASSLEWVRTHEQYF.

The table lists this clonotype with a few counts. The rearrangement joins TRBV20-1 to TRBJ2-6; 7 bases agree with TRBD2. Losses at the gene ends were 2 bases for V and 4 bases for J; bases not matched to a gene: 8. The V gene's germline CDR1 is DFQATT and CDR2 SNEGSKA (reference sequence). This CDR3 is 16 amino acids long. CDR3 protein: CSARSGTRYGANVLTF. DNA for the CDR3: TGCAGTGCTAGAAGCGGGACCAGGTACGGGGCCAACGTCCTGACTTTC.

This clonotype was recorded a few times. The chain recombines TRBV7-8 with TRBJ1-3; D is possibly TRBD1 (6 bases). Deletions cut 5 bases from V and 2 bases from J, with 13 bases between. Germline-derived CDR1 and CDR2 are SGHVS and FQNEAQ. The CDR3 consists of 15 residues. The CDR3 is CASSPAGVTGNTIYF. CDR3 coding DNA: TGTGCCAGCAGCCCAGCAGGGGTCACTGGAAACACCATATATTTT.

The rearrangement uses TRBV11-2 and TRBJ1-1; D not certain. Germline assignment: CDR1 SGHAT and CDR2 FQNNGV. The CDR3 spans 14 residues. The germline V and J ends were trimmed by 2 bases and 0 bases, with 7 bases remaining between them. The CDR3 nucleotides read TGTGCCAGCAGCTTAACGCAGGTGAACACTGAAGCTTTCTTT. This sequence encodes CASSLTQVNTEAFF.

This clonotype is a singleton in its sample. The CDR3 region has the DNA TGTGCCAGCAGCGTAGCTTACAGGACTAGCGGGAGCACAGATACGCAGTATTTT. It translates to CASSVAYRTSGSTDTQYF. The chain carries TRBV9 and TRBJ2-3; 11 bases map to TRBD2. The V gene's germline CDR1 is SGDLS and CDR2 YYNGEE. The CDR3 runs 18 residues. J was trimmed by 0 bases and V by 0 bases; bases with no gene match: 6.

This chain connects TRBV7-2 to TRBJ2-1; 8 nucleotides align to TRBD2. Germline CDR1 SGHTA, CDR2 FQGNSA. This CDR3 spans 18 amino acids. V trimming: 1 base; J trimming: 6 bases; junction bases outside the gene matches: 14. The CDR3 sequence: CASSLVRGLGGGRNEQFF. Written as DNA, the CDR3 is TGTGCCAGCAGCTTAGTTCGGGGACTAGGCGGGGGACGCAATGAGCAGTTCTTC.

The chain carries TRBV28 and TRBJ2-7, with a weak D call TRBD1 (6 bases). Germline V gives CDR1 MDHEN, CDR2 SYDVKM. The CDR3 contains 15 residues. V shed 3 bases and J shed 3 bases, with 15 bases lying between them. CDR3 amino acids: CASSLGAGNVYEQYF. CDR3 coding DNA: TGTGCCAGCAGTTTGGGGGCAGGGAACGTCTACGAGCAGTACTTC.

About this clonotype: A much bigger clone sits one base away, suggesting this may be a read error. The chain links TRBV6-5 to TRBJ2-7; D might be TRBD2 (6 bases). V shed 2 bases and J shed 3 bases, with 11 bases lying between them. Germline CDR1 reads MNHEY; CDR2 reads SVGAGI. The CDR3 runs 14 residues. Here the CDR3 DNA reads TGTGCCAGCAGTTACGGATGGGAGGACTACGAGCAGTACTTC. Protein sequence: CASSYGWEDYEQYF.